Each of the 3 T cell receptor beta chains below was sequenced from the same sample in a study of blood T cell repertoires in COVID-19. Here immunoSEQ multiplex PCR was the method, and the copy in TCRdb shows in-frame clones only, minus some. The sample records 110,000 or so clones, about nine tenths being singletons. Source material: peripheral blood. These receptors were collected from a human donor in a cohort sampled during active COVID-19.

The J gene is TRBJ1-1, the V gene TRBV7-9, with D unresolved. The germline V and J ends were trimmed by 1 base and 1 base, with 4 bases remaining between them. The germline V gene has CDR1 SEHNR and CDR2 FQNEAQ (reference sequence). The CDR3 has 13 amino acids. The CDR3 region is CASSLEQNTEAFF. CDR3 bases: TGTGCCAGCAGCTTAGAACAGAACACTGAAGCTTTCTTT. The whole variable domain, remainder taken from reference TRBV7-9 and TRBJ1-1, is DTGVSQNPRHKITKRGQNVTFRCDPISEHNRLYWYRQTLGQGPEFLTYFQNEAQLEKSRLLSDRFSAERPKGSFSTLEIQRTEQGDSAMYLCASSLEQNTEAFFGQGTRLTVV.

The chain carries TRBV6-4 and TRBJ2-1; D is possibly TRBD1 (5 bases). Germline loops: CDR1 MRHNA, CDR2 SNTAGT. CDR3 length equals 12 residues. V was clipped by 3 bases and J by 11 bases, with 11 bases between them. The CDR3 region is CASSDQGSKQFF. CDR3 sequence (DNA): TGTGCCAGCAGTGATCAGGGTTCGAAGCAGTTCTTC.

The chain has TRBV25-1 and TRBJ1-4; 10 bases map to TRBD1. The V gene's germline CDR1 is MGHDK and CDR2 SYGVNS. This CDR3 has 17 residues. Losses at the gene ends were 3 bases for V and 6 bases for J; bases not matched to a gene: 10. The CDR3 DNA reads TGTGCCAGCAGTGATTGGCCGGCCGGGACAGGGGATGAAAAACTGTTTTTT. It translates to CASSDWPAGTGDEKLFF.